The sequence of this TCR beta chain was determined in a study of blood T cell repertoires in COVID-19. As originally analysed: From reference gene primer amplification, estimates of nucleated cell counts were derived. Only in-frame clones appear in the TCRdb table, and some are missing; sequencing was by immunoSEQ multiplex PCR. V and J calls and clone size are given by that table; D and trimming were obtained from the DNA. The sample includes approximately 120,000 clones, around 78% of them seen just once. Germline CDR1 SGHVS, CDR2 FQNEAQ. V was pared by 5 bases and J by 3 bases, with 19 bases between. The CDR3 is 16 residues long.

This TCR derives from a woman aged 55-75 years with acute or convalescent COVID-19. The chain recombines TRBV7-8 with TRBJ1-1; no reliable D call. Sequenced sample: peripheral blood. DNA of the CDR3: TGTGCCAGCAGCAAAGGAGCGCGGGCCTTGGACACTGAAGCTTTCTTT. Amino acids: CASSKGARALDTEAFF. Full variable domain (remainder filled in from reference TRBV7-8 and TRBJ1-1): GAGVSQSPRYKVAKRGQDVALRCDPISGHVSLFWYQQALGQGPEFLTYFQNEAQLDKSGLPSDRFFAERPEGSVSTLKIQRTQQEDSAVYLCASSKGARALDTEAFFGQGTRLTVV.